This T cell receptor beta chain originates from a study of cytomegalovirus exposure and HLA in healthy donors. Study information: As an earlier analysis found, 150 million to 200 million T cells yielded about 120 million unique TCR beta sequences. Genotyping showed roughly 76% of over 350 donors falling in the Caucasian-associated ancestry cluster.

A multiplex PCR was run with 60 Vbeta primers and 13 Jbeta primers. Sequenced by immunoSEQ multiplex PCR; TCRdb stores in-frame clones only, minus some. The sample lists approximately 190,000 clones, over 65% seen once, with more than 3% in the top ten. The V gene lost 1 base and the J gene lost 5 bases, with 10 bases spanning the gap. The CDR3 has 14 amino acids. Germline V gene data show CDR1 as SGHAT and CDR2 as FQNNGV. The chain has TRBV11-2 and TRBJ2-3; no clear D. What was sequenced was PBMCs. The receptor comes from a man in his forties or fifties in good health and CMV-seropositive. In nucleotides, the CDR3 is TGTGCCAGCAGCTTAGCTAGTGTAGGAGATACGCAGTATTTT. Protein: CASSLASVGDTQYF.